Below are 2 T cell receptor beta chains sequenced from a single sample in a study of blood T cells in healthy people across ages. Then a second PCR, running about 7 to 11 cycles, was carried out with a sample-barcoded 5' primer and a J-beta primer mix. TCRdb passed the 5' RACE reads through MiXCR, listing each CDR3 protein once. The sample lists 2 million or so distinct CDR3 sequences; around 48% were seen once. The specimen sequenced was blood. Receptor source: a woman aged 40 to 50 in good health.

CDR3 loop: CASSVLENEKLFF. The CDR3 coding sequence is TGTGCCAGCAGTGTTCTCGAGAATGAAAAACTGTTTTTT. The chain has TRBV28 and TRBJ1-4; D gene ambiguous. Germline lookup yields CDR1 MDHEN and CDR2 SYDVKM. The CDR3 contains 13 residues. V shed 5 bases and J shed 5 bases, with 9 bases lying between them.

This clonotype was counted between two and nine times. The chain couples TRBV20-1 to TRBJ2-4, with 7 bases identical to TRBD1. The germline gives CDR1 DFQATT, CDR2 SNEGSKA (reference sequence). The CDR3 consists of 14 residues. After removal of 1 base from V and 3 bases from J, the junction contained 3 bases not matched to a gene. CDR3 sequence (DNA): TGCAGTGCTAGAGGCGCAGGGGGCAAAAACATTCAGTACTTC. It yields the protein CSARGAGGKNIQYF.